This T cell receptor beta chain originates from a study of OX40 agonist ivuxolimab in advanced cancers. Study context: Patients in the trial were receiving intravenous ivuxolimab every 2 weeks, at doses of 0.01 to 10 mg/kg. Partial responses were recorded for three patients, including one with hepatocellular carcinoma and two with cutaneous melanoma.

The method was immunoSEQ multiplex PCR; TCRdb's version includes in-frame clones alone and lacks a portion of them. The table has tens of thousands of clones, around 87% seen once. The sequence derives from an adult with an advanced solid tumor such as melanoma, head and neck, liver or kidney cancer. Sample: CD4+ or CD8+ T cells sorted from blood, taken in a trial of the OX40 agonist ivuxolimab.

CDR3 amino acids: CASSGGTSHSYEQYF. In nucleotides, the CDR3 is TGTGCCAGCTCAGGGGGGACCAGCCACTCCTACGAGCAGTACTTC. The chain uses TRBV18 and TRBJ2-7; perhaps TRBD2 as D (6 bases). The germline V gene encodes CDR1 KGHSH and CDR2 LQKENI. Trimming took 5 bases from V and 0 from J, leaving 14 bases between them. CDR3 length equals 15 residues. Full variable domain (remainder filled in from reference TRBV18 and TRBJ2-7): NAGVMQNPRHLVRRRGQEARLRCSPMKGHSHVYWYRQLPEEGLKFMVYLQKENIIDESGMPKERFSAEFPKEGPSILRIQQVVRGDSAAYFCASSGGTSHSYEQYFGPGTRLTVT.